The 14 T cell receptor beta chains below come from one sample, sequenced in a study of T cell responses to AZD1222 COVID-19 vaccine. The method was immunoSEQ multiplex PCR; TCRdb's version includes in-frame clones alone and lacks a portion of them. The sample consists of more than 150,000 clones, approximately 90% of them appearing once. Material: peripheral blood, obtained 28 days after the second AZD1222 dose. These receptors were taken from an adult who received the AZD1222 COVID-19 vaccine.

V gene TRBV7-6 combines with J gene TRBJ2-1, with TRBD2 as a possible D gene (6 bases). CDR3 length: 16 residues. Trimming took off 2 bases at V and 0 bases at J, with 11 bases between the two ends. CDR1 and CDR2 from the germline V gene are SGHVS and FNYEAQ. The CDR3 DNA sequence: TGTGCCAGCAGCTTACCTCGGGGGAGCTCCTACAATGAGCAGTTCTTC. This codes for CASSLPRGSSYNEQFF. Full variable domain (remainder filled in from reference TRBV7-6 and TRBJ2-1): GAGVSQSPRYKVTKRGQDVALRCDPISGHVSLYWYRQALGQGPEFLTYFNYEAQQDKSGLPNDRFSAERPEGSISTLTIQRTEQRDSAMYRCASSLPRGSSYNEQFFGPGTRLTVL.

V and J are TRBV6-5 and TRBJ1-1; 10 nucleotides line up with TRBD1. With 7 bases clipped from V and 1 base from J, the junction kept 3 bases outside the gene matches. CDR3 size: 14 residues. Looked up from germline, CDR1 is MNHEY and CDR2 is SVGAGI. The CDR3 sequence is CASIRDRGNTEAFF. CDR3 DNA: TGTGCCAGCATTAGGGACAGGGGGAACACTGAAGCTTTCTTT.

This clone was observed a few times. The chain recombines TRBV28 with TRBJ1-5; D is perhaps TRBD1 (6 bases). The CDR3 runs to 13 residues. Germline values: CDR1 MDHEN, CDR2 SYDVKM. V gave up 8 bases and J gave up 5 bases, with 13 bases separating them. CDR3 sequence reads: CASDPRGDQPQHF. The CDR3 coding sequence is TGTGCCAGCGACCCCAGGGGTGATCAGCCCCAGCATTTT.

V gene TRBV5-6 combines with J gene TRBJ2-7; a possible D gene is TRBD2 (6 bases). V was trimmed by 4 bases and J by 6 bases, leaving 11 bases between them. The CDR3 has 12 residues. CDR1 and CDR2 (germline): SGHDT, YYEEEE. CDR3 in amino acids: CASSPGVGEQYF. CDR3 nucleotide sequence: TGTGCCAGCAGCCCGGGGGTGGGCGAGCAGTACTTC.

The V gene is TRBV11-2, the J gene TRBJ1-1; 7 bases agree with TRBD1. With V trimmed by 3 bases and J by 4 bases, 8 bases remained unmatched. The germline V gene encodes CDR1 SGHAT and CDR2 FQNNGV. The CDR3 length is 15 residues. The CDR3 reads CASSLPRQGGTEAFF. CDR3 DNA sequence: TGTGCCAGCAGCTTGCCGCGACAGGGCGGCACTGAAGCTTTCTTT.

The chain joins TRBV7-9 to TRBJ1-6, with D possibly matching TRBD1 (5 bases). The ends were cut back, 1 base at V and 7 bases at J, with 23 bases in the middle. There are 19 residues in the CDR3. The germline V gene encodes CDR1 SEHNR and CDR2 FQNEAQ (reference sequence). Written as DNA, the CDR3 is TGTGCCAGCAGCTTAGGTCTCGTCAGCGGGGACTTAGGAAATTCACCCCTCCACTTT. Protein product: CASSLGLVSGDLGNSPLHF.

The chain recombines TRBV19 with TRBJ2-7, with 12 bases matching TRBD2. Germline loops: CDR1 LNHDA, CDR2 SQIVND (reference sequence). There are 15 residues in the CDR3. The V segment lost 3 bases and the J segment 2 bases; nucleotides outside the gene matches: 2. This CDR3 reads CASSITSGGTYEQYF. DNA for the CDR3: TGTGCCAGTAGTATCACTAGCGGGGGGACCTACGAGCAGTACTTC.

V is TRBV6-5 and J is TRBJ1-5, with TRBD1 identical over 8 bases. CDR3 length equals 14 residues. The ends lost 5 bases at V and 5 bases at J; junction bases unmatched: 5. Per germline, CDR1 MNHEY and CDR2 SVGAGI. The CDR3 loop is CASSPGQGHQPQHF. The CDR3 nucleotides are TGTGCCAGCAGTCCAGGACAGGGCCATCAGCCCCAGCATTTT.

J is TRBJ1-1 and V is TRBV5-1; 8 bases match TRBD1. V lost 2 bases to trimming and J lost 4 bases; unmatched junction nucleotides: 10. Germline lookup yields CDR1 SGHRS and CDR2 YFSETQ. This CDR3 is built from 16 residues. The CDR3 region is CASSFSGGPVGTEAFF. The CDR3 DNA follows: TGCGCCAGCAGCTTTTCAGGGGGCCCCGTCGGCACTGAAGCTTTCTTT. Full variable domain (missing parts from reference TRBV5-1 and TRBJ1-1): KAGVTQTPRYLIKTRGQQVTLSCSPISGHRSVSWYQQTPGQGLQFLFEYFSETQRNKGNFPGRFSGRQFSNSRSEMNVSTLELGDSALYLCASSFSGGPVGTEAFFGQGTRLTVV.

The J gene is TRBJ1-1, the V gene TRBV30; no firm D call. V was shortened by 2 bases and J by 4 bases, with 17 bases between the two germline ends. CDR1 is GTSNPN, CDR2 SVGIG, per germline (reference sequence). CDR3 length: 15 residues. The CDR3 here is CAWSPTVWESTEAFF. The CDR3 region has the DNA TGTGCCTGGAGTCCCACCGTTTGGGAGAGCACTGAAGCTTTCTTT.

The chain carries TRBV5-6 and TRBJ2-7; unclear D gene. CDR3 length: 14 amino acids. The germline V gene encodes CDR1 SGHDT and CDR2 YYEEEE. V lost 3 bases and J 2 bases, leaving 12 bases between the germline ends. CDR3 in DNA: TGTGCCAGCAGCTCCCCCCGTAACACCTACGAGCAGTACTTC. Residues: CASSSPRNTYEQYF.

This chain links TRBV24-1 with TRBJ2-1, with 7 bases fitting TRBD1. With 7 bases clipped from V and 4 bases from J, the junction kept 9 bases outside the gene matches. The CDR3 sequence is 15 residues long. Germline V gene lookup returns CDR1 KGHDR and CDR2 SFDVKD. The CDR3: CATSSPRDRYNEQFF. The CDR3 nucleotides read TGTGCCACCAGCTCCCCCAGGGACAGATACAATGAGCAGTTCTTC.

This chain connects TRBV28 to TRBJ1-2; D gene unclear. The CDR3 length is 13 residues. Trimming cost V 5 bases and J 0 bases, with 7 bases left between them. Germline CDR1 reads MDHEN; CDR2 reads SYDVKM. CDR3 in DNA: TGTGCCAGCAGTACCGGGCCTAACTATGGCTACACCTTC. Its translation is CASSTGPNYGYTF.

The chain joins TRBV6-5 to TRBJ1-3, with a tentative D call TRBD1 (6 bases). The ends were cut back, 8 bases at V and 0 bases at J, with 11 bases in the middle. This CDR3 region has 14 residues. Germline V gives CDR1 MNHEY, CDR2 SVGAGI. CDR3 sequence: CASHQGYSGNTIYF. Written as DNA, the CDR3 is TGTGCCAGCCACCAGGGGTACTCTGGAAACACCATATATTTT.